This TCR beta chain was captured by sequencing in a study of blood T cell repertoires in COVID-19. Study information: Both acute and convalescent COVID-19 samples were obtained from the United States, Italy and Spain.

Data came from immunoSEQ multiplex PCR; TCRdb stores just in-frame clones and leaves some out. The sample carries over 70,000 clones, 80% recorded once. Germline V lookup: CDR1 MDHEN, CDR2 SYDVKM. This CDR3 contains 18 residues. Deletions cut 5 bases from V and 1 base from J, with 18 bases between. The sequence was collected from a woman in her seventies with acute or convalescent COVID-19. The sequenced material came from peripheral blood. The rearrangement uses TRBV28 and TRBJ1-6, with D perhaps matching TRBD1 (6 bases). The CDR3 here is CASSPAGARGSYNSPLHF. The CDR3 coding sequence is TGTGCCAGCAGTCCTGCGGGGGCTCGTGGGTCCTATAATTCACCCCTCCACTTT.